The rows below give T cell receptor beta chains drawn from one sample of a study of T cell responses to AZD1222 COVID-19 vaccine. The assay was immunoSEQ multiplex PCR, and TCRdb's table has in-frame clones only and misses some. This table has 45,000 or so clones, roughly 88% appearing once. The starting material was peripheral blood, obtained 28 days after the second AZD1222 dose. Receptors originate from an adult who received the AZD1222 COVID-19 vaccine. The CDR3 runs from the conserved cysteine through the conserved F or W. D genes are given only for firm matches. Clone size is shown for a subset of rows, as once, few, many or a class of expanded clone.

TGTGCCAGCAGGTTCGTAGGTGGGAGGGACGGCTACACCTTC,CASRFVGGRDGYTF,NA,NA,TRBV5-4,TRBJ1-2
TGCGCCAGCAGATTGGGGGACGACGGTTCACCCCTCCACTTT,CASRLGDDGSPLHF,NA,NA,TRBV5-1,TRBJ1-6
TGTGCTACCCCCCGGGAGGGGTCCTACAATGAGCAGTTCTTC,CATPREGSYNEQFF,NA,TRBD2,TRBV5-4,TRBJ2-1
TGTGCCAGTAGTTCAGGGGGAGAGAATCAGCCCCAGCATTTT,CASSSGGENQPQHF,NA,TRBD1,TRBV19,TRBJ1-5
TGTGCCAGTAGTATTATCCGGGACCAGGAAAAACTGTTTTTT,CASSIIRDQEKLFF,once,NA,TRBV19,TRBJ1-4
TGTGCCAGCAGTTTACGACCCGGGGAGCTGTTTTTT,CASSLRPGELFF,NA,NA,TRBV12-3/TRBV12-4,TRBJ2-2
TGTGCCAGCAGTTACGACAGTCATAATTCACCCCTCCACTTT,CASSYDSHNSPLHF,NA,NA,TRBV6-5,TRBJ1-6
TGTGCCAGTAGTGTGAGGGCTGGTGAAAAACTGTTTTTT,CASSVRAGEKLFF,NA,NA,TRBV19,TRBJ1-4
TGTGCCAGCAGTTTCGGGGGGAATTCGAATACGCAGTATTTT,CASSFGGNSNTQYF,few,TRBD2,TRBV27,TRBJ2-3
TGTGCCAGTAGTACGGGACTAGGGACCTACGAGCAGTACTTC,CASSTGLGTYEQYF,NA,TRBD2,TRBV19,TRBJ2-7
TGTGCCAGCAGTGAAAGGGACCTGGGGGTGTATGGCTACACCTTC,CASSERDLGVYGYTF,once,NA,TRBV6-1,TRBJ1-2
TGCAGCTCCCGAACCGGCTATAGTGGCTACACCTTC,CSSRTGYSGYTF,few,NA,TRBV29-1,TRBJ1-2
TGTGCCAGCAGCAATCGGGGCCCGGGAACTGAAGCTTTCTTT,CASSNRGPGTEAFF,NA,NA,TRBV5-6,TRBJ1-1
TGTGCCAGCAGCCATACGATGGGGGATGGCTACACCTTC,CASSHTMGDGYTF,NA,NA,TRBV3-1/TRBV3-2,TRBJ1-2
TGTGCCAGCAGCTTGGGGTCTGGGCGGAACACTGAAGCTTTCTTT,CASSLGSGRNTEAFF,NA,NA,TRBV5-6,TRBJ1-1
TGTGCCAGCAGCCCGACCCGGACAGTTGGAAACACCATATATTTT,CASSPTRTVGNTIYF,NA,NA,TRBV3-1/TRBV3-2,TRBJ1-3
TGTGCCAGCAGTTATGTGCACGGGACAGGGAACTACGAGCAGTACTTC,CASSYVHGTGNYEQYF,NA,TRBD1,TRBV6-5,TRBJ2-7
TGTGCCAGCAGCCCAGAAGGGCGGGGCGAGCAGTACTTC,CASSPEGRGEQYF,NA,NA,TRBV11-3,TRBJ2-7
TGCGCCAGCAGCTTGGCCGGCCCGGGGGAGCAGTACTTC,CASSLAGPGEQYF,NA,NA,TRBV5-1,TRBJ2-7
TGTGCCAGCTCATCGACTAGCGGGGGCACAGATACGCAGTATTTT,CASSSTSGGTDTQYF,NA,TRBD2,TRBV18,TRBJ2-3
TGCGCTACCGGAGGACGACGCGCATTGAACACTGAAGCTTTCTTT,CATGGRRALNTEAFF,NA,NA,TRBV10-2,TRBJ1-1
NA,CASSVAAGSLYF,NA,NA,TRBV9,TRBJ1-3
TGTGCCATTAACCGGGACGGGAACACTGAAGCTTTCTTT,CAINRDGNTEAFF,NA,NA,TRBV10-3,TRBJ1-1
TGTGCCAGCAGTACGGGGGGAACAAGCTCCTACAATGAGCAGTTCTTC,CASSTGGTSSYNEQFF,NA,TRBD2,TRBV9,TRBJ2-1
TGTGCCAGTAGCAAACAGGGGGTTGAGGGCTACACCTTC,CASSKQGVEGYTF,NA,TRBD1,TRBV19,TRBJ1-2
TGTGCCAGCACCAGCCAGGGGACCACTAACTATGGCTACACCTTC,CASTSQGTTNYGYTF,NA,NA,TRBV25-1,TRBJ1-2
TGTGCCAGCAGTTCAGGGAGAGGTGGCTACACCTTC,CASSSGRGGYTF,NA,NA,TRBV27,TRBJ1-2
TGTGCCAGCAGCGACCCGGACAGGGGATACGGAAACACCATATATTTT,CASSDPDRGYGNTIYF,NA,NA,TRBV21-1,TRBJ1-3
TGTGCCAGCAGAACCAGCGGGAACCATGAAGCTTTCTTT,CASRTSGNHEAFF,NA,NA,TRBV11-2,TRBJ1-1
TGCGCCAGCAGCCAAGATATTGGCGGGTTCTCCCTGAATGAGCAGTTCTTC,CASSQDIGGFSLNEQFF,NA,NA,TRBV4-3,TRBJ2-1
TGTGCCAGTAGTATAGTCTCCGGCGACTCTGGAAACACCATATATTTT,CASSIVSGDSGNTIYF,NA,NA,TRBV19,TRBJ1-3
TGTGCCAGCAGCCTCCGGACGGGAAACACTGAAGCTTTCTTT,CASSLRTGNTEAFF,NA,NA,TRBV6-5,TRBJ1-1
TGTGCCAGCAGCCTCTCCCAGGGCACTGAAGCTTTCTTT,CASSLSQGTEAFF,NA,NA,TRBV7-9,TRBJ1-1
TGTGCCAGCAGTGAAAGGGCAGCCATTGCAACTAATGAAAAACTGTTTTTT,CASSERAAIATNEKLFF,NA,NA,TRBV6-1,TRBJ1-4
TGTGCCAGCAGCCAAGACGCCGTATATGGCTACACCTTC,CASSQDAVYGYTF,NA,NA,TRBV14,TRBJ1-2
TGTGCCAGCAGTGCCCTAGCGGGGGGGCTCACGCGAAACAATGAGCAGTTCTTC,CASSALAGGLTRNNEQFF,NA,TRBD2,TRBV6-1,TRBJ2-1
TGCAGCGTACCGGGACAGGGAGTCTCTGGCTACACCTTC,CSVPGQGVSGYTF,few,TRBD1,TRBV29-1,TRBJ1-2
TGTGCCAGCAGCTTGGGGACTCCTCCAAACAACAATGAGCAGTTCTTC,CASSLGTPPNNNEQFF,NA,NA,TRBV5-4,TRBJ2-1
TGTGCCACCAGCAGCCTGTTGGACAGCTCGGGCTACACCTTC,CATSSLLDSSGYTF,NA,NA,TRBV15,TRBJ1-2
TGTGCCAGCAGGGAACATGGAAGCAATCAGCCCCAGCATTTT,CASREHGSNQPQHF,NA,NA,TRBV27,TRBJ1-5
TGTGCCACCAGTGGTTTCGGGCGGGGGGTAGGAGAGACCCAGTACTTC,CATSGFGRGVGETQYF,once,TRBD2,TRBV24-1,TRBJ2-5
TGTGCCAGCAGCCAGAGGTTAGACGTCTACGAGCAGTACTTC,CASSQRLDVYEQYF,NA,NA,TRBV7-6,TRBJ2-7
TGCGCCAGCAGCTTGCTTACCTCAACTTATGGCTACACCTTC,CASSLLTSTYGYTF,NA,NA,TRBV5-1,TRBJ1-2
TGCAGCTCCCAGACAGGGAACACTGAAGCTTTCTTT,CSSQTGNTEAFF,NA,NA,TRBV29-1,TRBJ1-1
TGTGCCAGCAGCCAAGGCGACTGGGACTCTGGAAACACCATATATTTT,CASSQGDWDSGNTIYF,NA,NA,TRBV4-2,TRBJ1-3
TGTGCCAGCAGCCCTGGGACAGGGGGCACCTACGAGCAGTACTTC,CASSPGTGGTYEQYF,NA,TRBD1,TRBV9,TRBJ2-7
TGCAGTGCTAGTCCACAGGGTCGGAGTGAAAAACTGTTTTTT,CSASPQGRSEKLFF,NA,NA,TRBV20-1,TRBJ1-4
TGTGCCAGCAGCCAAGTGTCAGCACCTAATGAAAAACTGTTTTTT,CASSQVSAPNEKLFF,once,NA,TRBV14,TRBJ1-4
TGTGCCAGCAGCCAGCAGTGGGGCAATCAGCCCCAGCATTTT,CASSQQWGNQPQHF,NA,NA,TRBV3-1/TRBV3-2,TRBJ1-5
TGTGCCAGCAGCACGTTGGGTGCGGAGCTGTTTTTT,CASSTLGAELFF,NA,NA,TRBV7-9,TRBJ2-2
TGTGCCAGTAGTGATGTCGGCAGGGCGGAACATGAAGCTTTCTTT,CASSDVGRAEHEAFF,NA,NA,TRBV19,TRBJ1-1
TGTGCCAGCAGCTTGGCCTATGGCTACACCTTC,CASSLAYGYTF,NA,NA,TRBV5-4,TRBJ1-2
TGTGCCAGCAGCCGCAACCGGGACAGGGGGCGGTACGAGCAGTACTTC,CASSRNRDRGRYEQYF,NA,TRBD1,TRBV7-8,TRBJ2-7